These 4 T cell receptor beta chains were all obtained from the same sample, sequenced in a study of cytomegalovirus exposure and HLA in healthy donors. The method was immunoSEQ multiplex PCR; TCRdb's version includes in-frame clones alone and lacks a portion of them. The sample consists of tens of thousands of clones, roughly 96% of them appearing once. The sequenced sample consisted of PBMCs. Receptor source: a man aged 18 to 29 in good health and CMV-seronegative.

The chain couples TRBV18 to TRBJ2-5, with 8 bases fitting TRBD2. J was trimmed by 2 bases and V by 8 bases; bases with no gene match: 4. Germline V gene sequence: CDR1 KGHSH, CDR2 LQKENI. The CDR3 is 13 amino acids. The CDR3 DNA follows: TGTGCCAGCCAGAGCGGGAGACAAGAGACCCAGTACTTC. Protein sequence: CASQSGRQETQYF.

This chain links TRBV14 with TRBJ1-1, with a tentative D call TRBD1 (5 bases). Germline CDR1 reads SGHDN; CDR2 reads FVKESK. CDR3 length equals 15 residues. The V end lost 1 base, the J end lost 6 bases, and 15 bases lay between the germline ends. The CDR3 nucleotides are TGTGCCAGCAGCCAAGGGGCAGGGAAGGTCCCTGAAGCTTTCTTT. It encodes CASSQGAGKVPEAFF.

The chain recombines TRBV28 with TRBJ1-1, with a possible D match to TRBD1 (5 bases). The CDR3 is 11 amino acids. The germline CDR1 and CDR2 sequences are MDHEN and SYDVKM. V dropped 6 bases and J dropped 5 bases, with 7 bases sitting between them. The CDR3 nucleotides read TGTGCCAGCAGACGGGGGACTGAAGCTTTCTTT. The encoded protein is CASRRGTEAFF.

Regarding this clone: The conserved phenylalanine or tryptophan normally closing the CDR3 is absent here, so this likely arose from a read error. As DNA, the CDR3 is TGTGCCAGCACCTTAGCCGGCACTGAAGCTTTCCTT. This translates into CASTLAGTEAFL. The chain uses TRBV28 and TRBJ1-1; D unclear. Germline V lookup: CDR1 MDHEN, CDR2 SYDVKM. This CDR3 region has 12 residues. The V and J ends lost 7 bases and 4 bases respectively, with 10 bases between them.